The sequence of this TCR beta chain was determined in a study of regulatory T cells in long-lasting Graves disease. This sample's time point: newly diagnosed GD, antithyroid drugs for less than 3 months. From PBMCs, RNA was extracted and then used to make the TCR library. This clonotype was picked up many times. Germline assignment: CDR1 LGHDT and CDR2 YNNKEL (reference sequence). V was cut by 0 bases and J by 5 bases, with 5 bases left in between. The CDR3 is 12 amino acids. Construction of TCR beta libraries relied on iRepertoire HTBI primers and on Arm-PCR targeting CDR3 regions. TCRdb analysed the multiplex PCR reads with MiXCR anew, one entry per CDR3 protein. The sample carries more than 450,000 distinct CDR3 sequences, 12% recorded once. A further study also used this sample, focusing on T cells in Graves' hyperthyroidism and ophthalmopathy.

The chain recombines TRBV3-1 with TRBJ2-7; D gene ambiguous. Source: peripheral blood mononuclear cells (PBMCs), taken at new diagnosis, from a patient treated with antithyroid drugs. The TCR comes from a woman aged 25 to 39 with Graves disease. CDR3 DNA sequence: TGTGCCAGCAGCCAAGATACGGACGAGCAGTACTTC. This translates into CASSQDTDEQYF.